The next 10 T cell receptor beta chains were all read from a single sample in a study of cytomegalovirus exposure and HLA in healthy donors. Measured with immunoSEQ multiplex PCR; TCRdb has only the in-frame clones, and not every one. The repertoire has approximately 110,000 clones, 94% of them found once; the top ten carry around 1.3%. The material sequenced was PBMCs. These receptors were taken from a woman aged 18 to 35 in good health and CMV-seronegative.

The rearrangement uses TRBV5-1 and TRBJ2-4; 8 bases match TRBD2. Germline lookup yields CDR1 SGHRS and CDR2 YFSETQ. The CDR3 is 15 amino acids. V shed 0 bases, J shed 8 bases, and the junction held 7 bases outside the gene matches. CDR3 protein: CASSLEAHGRDIQYF. CDR3 DNA sequence: TGCGCCAGCAGCTTGGAAGCCCACGGGAGGGACATTCAGTACTTC.

The chain uses TRBV11-2 and TRBJ2-7, with 9 bases that match TRBD1. This CDR3 is built from 15 residues. V lost 4 bases, J lost 4 bases, and 8 bases stayed unmatched. Germline assignment: CDR1 SGHAT and CDR2 FQNNGV. CDR3 sequence reads: CASSSIPGQGYEQYF. Here the CDR3 DNA reads TGTGCCAGCAGCTCCATTCCGGGACAGGGATACGAGCAGTACTTC.

The rearrangement joins TRBV29-1 to TRBJ2-7; no reliable D call. The germline CDR1 and CDR2 sequences are SQVTM and ANQGSEA. V was cut by 1 base and J by 0 bases, with 16 bases left in between. The CDR3 runs to 16 residues. CDR3 nucleotides: TGCAGCGTTGAAGGGTTCTCGGTCCGTAGCTCCTACGAGCAGTACTTC. It codes for CSVEGFSVRSSYEQYF.

This chain links TRBV6-1 with TRBJ2-3, with D perhaps matching TRBD2 (6 bases). Germline-derived CDR1 and CDR2 are MNHNS and SASEGT. There are 15 residues in the CDR3. Trimming left V 1 base short and J 0 bases short, with 8 bases between. DNA for the CDR3: TGTGCCAGCAGTGAAGTAAGCGGGAGCACAGATACGCAGTATTTT. Translating it yields CASSEVSGSTDTQYF.

CDR3 region: CASSQDSGQGEAFF. The CDR3 bases are TGCGCCAGCAGCCAAGATTCCGGGCAGGGCGAAGCTTTCTTT. This chain uses TRBV4-1 with TRBJ1-1, with a possible D match to TRBD1 (5 bases). Trimming pared 0 bases from V and 8 bases from J, leaving 13 bases between. The germline V gene has CDR1 MGHRA and CDR2 YSYEKL. The CDR3 covers 14 residues.

This chain joins TRBV5-1 and TRBJ1-1; 7 bases align to TRBD1. The CDR3 covers 14 residues. V was clipped by 2 bases and J by 1 base; unmatched bases: 2. Germline CDR1 and CDR2: SGHRS and YFSETQ. This chain's CDR3 is CASSFRDRNTEAFF. In DNA, the CDR3 is TGCGCCAGCAGCTTCCGGGACAGGAACACTGAAGCTTTCTTT.

The rearrangement links TRBV6-1 to TRBJ1-1; no definite D call. Germline loops: CDR1 MNHNS, CDR2 SASEGT. Trimming left V 4 bases short and J 0 bases short, with 12 bases between. The CDR3 extends over 15 amino acids. CDR3 loop: CASSVAQIMNTEAFF. CDR3 coding DNA: TGTGCCAGCAGTGTAGCGCAGATCATGAACACTGAAGCTTTCTTT.

The CDR3 DNA reads as TGTGCCAGCAGTCCTCTAGCGGGGCGCACAGATACGCAGTATTTT. Protein product: CASSPLAGRTDTQYF. This sequence joins TRBV6-5 and TRBJ2-3, with 9 positions matching TRBD2. Germline CDR1 is MNHEY and CDR2 is SVGAGI. The CDR3 runs 15 residues. V shed 5 bases and J 1 base; nucleotides not matched to a gene: 4.

The CDR3 DNA reads TGTGCCAGCAGCCGTATATTCGATGAGCAGTTCTTC. It yields the protein CASSRIFDEQFF. The gene calls are TRBV5-6 and TRBJ2-1; D is uncertain. Looked up from germline, CDR1 is SGHDT and CDR2 is YYEEEE. Trimming shortened V by 4 bases and J by 8 bases, and 10 bases separated the two germline ends. This CDR3 spans 12 amino acids. Complete variable domain (other parts from reference TRBV5-6 and TRBJ2-1): DAGVTQSPTHLIKTRGQQVTLRCSPKSGHDTVSWYQQALGQGPQFIFQYYEEEERQRGNFPDRFSGHQFPNYSSELNVNALLLGDSALYLCASSRIFDEQFFGPGTRLTVL.

The chain carries TRBV6-1 and TRBJ1-4; 7 bases map to TRBD1. The J segment lost 0 bases and the V segment lost 10 bases, leaving 8 bases of the junction unmatched. The CDR3 is 15 amino acids. Germline CDR1 MNHNS, CDR2 SASEGT. The CDR3, as DNA: TGTGCCATTTCAGGGGGTTTCACAACTAATGAAAAACTGTTTTTT. Translated: CAISGGFTTNEKLFF.